The rows below give T cell receptor beta chains drawn from one sample of a study of identical twins. TCRdb called the 5' RACE reads again in MiXCR, with one record for every CDR3 protein. Here the sample spans approximately 240,000 distinct CDR3 sequences, roughly an eighth being singletons. Sequenced material: memory (CD45RO+) T cells sorted from blood. These TCRs come from a young woman in good health. CDR3s include the opening cysteine and the closing phenylalanine or tryptophan. The order of the fields is V gene, J gene, clone size, CDR3 protein. Where a row states a size, it is once, few, many or the class of an expanded clone; other rows omit it.

v_call: TRBV5-1; j_call: TRBJ2-7; clone_size: many; cdr3_aa: CASGKLQGAYEQYF
v_call: TRBV5-4; j_call: TRBJ2-4; clone_size: once; cdr3_aa: CASSPPGGNIQYF
v_call: TRBV11-2; j_call: TRBJ2-3; clone_size: few; cdr3_aa: CASSGEGWGFLKTDTQYF
v_call: TRBV20-1; j_call: TRBJ1-1; clone_size: .; cdr3_aa: CSANDRGGGTEAFF
v_call: TRBV29-1; j_call: TRBJ2-2; clone_size: .; cdr3_aa: CSVLRDRDTGELFF
v_call: TRBV20-1; j_call: TRBJ2-3; clone_size: many; cdr3_aa: CSARAGADTQYF
v_call: TRBV7-8; j_call: TRBJ2-7; clone_size: few; cdr3_aa: CASSPGGGTGGSYEQYF
v_call: TRBV12-3/TRBV12-4; j_call: TRBJ1-1; clone_size: many; cdr3_aa: CASSLRGQGTEAFF
v_call: TRBV9; j_call: TRBJ2-1; clone_size: few; cdr3_aa: CASSVATLNEQFF
v_call: TRBV12-3/TRBV12-4; j_call: TRBJ2-2; clone_size: few; cdr3_aa: CASSLDGGVYGELFF
v_call: TRBV12-3/TRBV12-4; j_call: TRBJ1-2; clone_size: .; cdr3_aa: CASNQGQGEGYTF
v_call: TRBV7-6; j_call: TRBJ1-2; clone_size: many; cdr3_aa: CASSLSMGRGYTF
v_call: TRBV14; j_call: TRBJ2-3; clone_size: .; cdr3_aa: CASSQEVGVTSTDTQYF
v_call: TRBV2; j_call: TRBJ2-6; clone_size: few; cdr3_aa: CASSEQGTGANVLTF
v_call: TRBV6-1; j_call: TRBJ2-1; clone_size: .; cdr3_aa: CASRLDPQNEQFF
v_call: TRBV6-2/TRBV6-3; j_call: TRBJ2-5; clone_size: few; cdr3_aa: CASSSGTSDQETQYF
v_call: TRBV5-1; j_call: TRBJ1-4; clone_size: many; cdr3_aa: CASSLGWGTNEKLFF
v_call: TRBV3-1; j_call: TRBJ1-6; clone_size: once; cdr3_aa: CASSRLAGQGSSPLHF
v_call: TRBV7-6; j_call: TRBJ2-5; clone_size: few; cdr3_aa: CASSGSSGFQETQYF
v_call: TRBV2; j_call: TRBJ1-2; clone_size: .; cdr3_aa: CASSGARYGYTF
v_call: TRBV15; j_call: TRBJ1-4; clone_size: .; cdr3_aa: CATSRAQGTNEKLFF
v_call: TRBV28; j_call: TRBJ2-3; clone_size: few; cdr3_aa: CASRSKGRRTDTQYF
v_call: TRBV6-2/TRBV6-3; j_call: TRBJ2-7; clone_size: .; cdr3_aa: CASSYGGAGGYEQYF
v_call: TRBV7-9; j_call: TRBJ2-7; clone_size: many; cdr3_aa: CASSYGAGWEQYF
v_call: TRBV5-1; j_call: TRBJ1-1; clone_size: .; cdr3_aa: CASRYAGNTEAFF
v_call: TRBV5-1; j_call: TRBJ2-5; clone_size: many; cdr3_aa: CASLLSQGEETQYF
v_call: TRBV6-2/TRBV6-3; j_call: TRBJ2-7; clone_size: few; cdr3_aa: CASSYPEVRYEQYF
v_call: TRBV2; j_call: TRBJ2-7; clone_size: few; cdr3_aa: CVSSLGQGAYEQYF
v_call: TRBV13; j_call: TRBJ1-1; clone_size: few; cdr3_aa: CASSLATPGQGRRAFF
v_call: TRBV6-2/TRBV6-3; j_call: TRBJ2-7; clone_size: .; cdr3_aa: CASCLDGGGSYEQYF
v_call: TRBV7-9; j_call: TRBJ2-7; clone_size: few; cdr3_aa: CASSPWPTGEQYF
v_call: TRBV20-1; j_call: TRBJ1-2; clone_size: .; cdr3_aa: CSASPFVDSYGYTF
v_call: TRBV7-2; j_call: TRBJ2-4; clone_size: few; cdr3_aa: CASSLSYPGNIQYF
v_call: TRBV5-1; j_call: TRBJ2-1; clone_size: few; cdr3_aa: CASSLEGHRPSSYNEQFF
v_call: TRBV7-2; j_call: TRBJ2-7; clone_size: .; cdr3_aa: CASSFGDRAYEQYF
v_call: TRBV7-8; j_call: TRBJ2-3; clone_size: few; cdr3_aa: CAIRKNSWDTQYF
v_call: TRBV24-1; j_call: TRBJ1-4; clone_size: few; cdr3_aa: CATSEFRAANEKLFF
v_call: TRBV5-4; j_call: TRBJ2-3; clone_size: .; cdr3_aa: CASSLGQGRNTQYF
v_call: TRBV14; j_call: TRBJ1-3; clone_size: few; cdr3_aa: CASSQDVGFGNTIYF
v_call: TRBV30; j_call: TRBJ1-2; clone_size: many; cdr3_aa: CAWRPPAGLRVTF
v_call: TRBV5-1; j_call: TRBJ2-2; clone_size: few; cdr3_aa: CASSPVAGVITGELFF
v_call: TRBV20-1; j_call: TRBJ2-1; clone_size: .; cdr3_aa: CSARRTSGRFYEQFF
v_call: TRBV12-3/TRBV12-4; j_call: TRBJ2-1; clone_size: many; cdr3_aa: CASTLQDYYNEQFF
v_call: TRBV6-6; j_call: TRBJ1-3; clone_size: few; cdr3_aa: CATQDGNTIYF
v_call: TRBV9; j_call: TRBJ1-1; clone_size: .; cdr3_aa: CASSPLTGDGTEAFF
v_call: TRBV29-1; j_call: TRBJ2-1; clone_size: .; cdr3_aa: CSANKHLTSGSTNEQFF
v_call: TRBV2; j_call: TRBJ1-1; clone_size: few; cdr3_aa: CASGGHKNLAFF
v_call: TRBV6-4; j_call: TRBJ2-3; clone_size: many; cdr3_aa: CASSETSGSWDTQYF
v_call: TRBV28; j_call: TRBJ2-5; clone_size: .; cdr3_aa: CASSSSGTTSGDLRTQYF
v_call: TRBV20-1; j_call: TRBJ2-3; clone_size: .; cdr3_aa: CSARDRASGGAYTQYF
v_call: TRBV7-9; j_call: TRBJ2-7; clone_size: many; cdr3_aa: CASSLENEQYF
v_call: TRBV9; j_call: TRBJ2-7; clone_size: .; cdr3_aa: CASSVADGGWDYEQYF
v_call: TRBV20-1; j_call: TRBJ2-3; clone_size: .; cdr3_aa: CSARDPTSSTDTQYF
v_call: TRBV2; j_call: TRBJ2-2; clone_size: many; cdr3_aa: CASSGSGRSNTGELFF
v_call: TRBV24-1; j_call: TRBJ2-2; clone_size: .; cdr3_aa: CATSDSGSTPGELFF
v_call: TRBV5-1; j_call: TRBJ1-5; clone_size: few; cdr3_aa: CASSQEPGGGNQPQHF
v_call: TRBV27; j_call: TRBJ2-7; clone_size: .; cdr3_aa: CASSSEWEQYF
v_call: TRBV20-1; j_call: TRBJ2-1; clone_size: many; cdr3_aa: CSARKASGVYNEQFF